The clone carrying this TCR beta chain occurred once. The germline gene is not matched at one end of the junction; a read error may be the cause. Germline assignment: CDR1 SGHDT and CDR2 YYEEEE. The CDR3 covers 12 residues. Some clones are missing from TCRdb's copy, which holds only in-frame ones; the method was immunoSEQ multiplex PCR. Counted here are over 100,000 clones, roughly 92% occurring once; the ten biggest clones make up 5.5% to 7%. The data belong to a study of control samples from healthy donors and cancer patients. The V and J genes are TRBV5-6 and TRBJ1-1; D possibly corresponds to TRBD1 (6 bases). This receptor was obtained from a man between 18 and 35 years old in good health. The material sequenced was blood. CDR3 bases: TGTGCCAGCAGCTTGTGGGCAGGGGAAGCTTCCTTT. It yields the protein CASSLWAGEASF.